One and the same sample provided the 32 T cell receptor beta chains below, sequenced in a study of cytomegalovirus exposure and HLA in healthy donors. The PCR made use of 60 Vbeta and 13 Jbeta primers. Using immunoSEQ multiplex PCR, the repertoire was profiled, and TCRdb retains in-frame clones only, with some absent. The data contain under 150,000 clones, around three quarters of them singletons. Material: PBMCs. These receptors all stem from a woman aged 40 to 50 in good health and CMV-seronegative.

A few counts support this clone. The chain recombines TRBV2 with TRBJ1-1; TRBD1 matches at 7 bases. CDR3 length equals 14 residues. The V and J ends lost 6 bases and 4 bases, in that order; junction bases with no gene match: 8. CDR1 is SNHLY and CDR2 is FYNNEI in the germline V gene. The CDR3 reads CASRHRGEGTEAFF. CDR3 DNA sequence: TGTGCCAGCAGGCACAGGGGTGAGGGCACTGAAGCTTTCTTT.

A word on this clone: Other DNA sequences in the same sample also yield this CDR3. The chain recombines TRBV11-2 with TRBJ2-1, with D unresolved. With 1 base removed from V and 0 bases from J, the gap between germline ends came to 7 bases. The CDR3 loop spans 15 amino acids. CDR1 is SGHAT, CDR2 FQNNGV, per germline. CDR3 residues: CASSLGSSSYNEQFF. The CDR3 coding sequence is TGTGCCAGCAGCTTAGGGTCTAGCTCCTACAATGAGCAGTTCTTC.

V and J are TRBV4-1 and TRBJ2-7; 7 bases align to TRBD1. Per germline, CDR1 MGHRA and CDR2 YSYEKL. The length of the CDR3 is 15 residues. The V segment lost 0 bases and the J segment 3 bases; nucleotides outside the gene matches: 5. CDR3 DNA: TGCGCCAGCAGCCAAGATCGAGGGGGCATCTACGAGCAGTACTTC. The encoded protein is CASSQDRGGIYEQYF.

The chain is built from TRBV9 and TRBJ1-5, with D possibly matching TRBD1 (6 bases). Trimming pared 5 bases from V and 5 bases from J, leaving 14 bases between. Germline CDR1 is SGDLS and CDR2 is YYNGEE. The CDR3 runs to 14 residues. The CDR3 sequence: CASSSGQLYQPQHF. CDR3 in DNA: TGTGCCAGCAGTTCTGGACAGCTCTATCAGCCCCAGCATTTT.

The chain has TRBV27 and TRBJ2-2; D not resolved. With 1 base removed from V and 0 bases from J, the gap between germline ends came to 6 bases. There are 15 residues in the CDR3. Germline V gene sequence: CDR1 MNHEY, CDR2 SMNVEV (reference sequence). The CDR3 coding sequence is TGTGCCAGCAGTTTATTGAGGTCGAACACCGGGGAGCTGTTTTTT. This codes for CASSLLRSNTGELFF.

The chain carries TRBV27 and TRBJ1-3; no reliable D call. Germline V CDR1 and CDR2: MNHEY, SMNVEV (reference sequence). The length of the CDR3 is 13 residues. Between the trimmed V and J ends, which lost 0 bases and 4 bases, there was a span of 4 bases. The CDR3 spells CASSLSPGNTIYF. In nucleotides, the CDR3 is TGTGCCAGCAGTTTATCCCCAGGAAACACCATATATTTT.

The V and J genes are TRBV4-1 and TRBJ1-5, with 8 nucleotides matching TRBD1. V gave up 2 bases and J gave up 5 bases; unmatched junction bases: 2. The germline V gene encodes CDR1 MGHRA and CDR2 YSYEKL. The CDR3 runs to 14 residues. CDR3 sequence reads: CASSQYRGDQPQHF. The CDR3 DNA reads TGCGCCAGCAGCCAATACAGGGGGGATCAGCCCCAGCATTTT.

The V and J genes are TRBV9 and TRBJ2-7; 8 bases are shared with TRBD1. Germline assignment: CDR1 SGDLS and CDR2 YYNGEE. With V trimmed by 3 bases and J by 2 bases, 7 bases remained unmatched. The CDR3 contains 15 residues. CDR3 nucleotide sequence: TGTGCCAGCAGCGCCCAGGACAGGGAGGCCTACGAGCAGTACTTC. Protein product: CASSAQDREAYEQYF. Using reference TRBV9 and TRBJ2-7 for the parts outside the CDR3, the full variable domain is DSGVTQTPKHLITATGQRVTLRCSPRSGDLSVYWYQQSLDQGLQFLIQYYNGEERAKGNILERFSAQQFPDLHSELNLSSLELGDSALYFCASSAQDREAYEQYFGPGTRLTVT.

The chain couples TRBV19 to TRBJ1-2; D is unclear. Looked up from germline, CDR1 is LNHDA and CDR2 is SQIVND (reference sequence). This CDR3 contains 13 residues. Trimming removed 4 bases at V and 0 bases at J, with 6 bases between. The CDR3 DNA reads TGTGCCAGTAGTACCCGGGCTAACTATGGCTACACCTTC. This encodes CASSTRANYGYTF.

V usage is TRBV18 and J usage is TRBJ2-1; D is unclear. The germline CDR1 and CDR2 sequences are KGHSH and LQKENI. Trimming cost V 6 bases and J 4 bases, with 10 bases left between them. The CDR3 is made up of 13 amino acids. CDR3 amino acids: CASSDAGYNEQFF. The CDR3 coding sequence is TGTGCCAGCTCCGACGCCGGGTACAATGAGCAGTTCTTC.

This chain joins TRBV27 and TRBJ2-1, with a tentative D call TRBD2 (6 bases). With 8 bases removed from V and 4 bases from J, the gap between germline ends came to 9 bases. This CDR3 has 12 amino acids. Germline loops: CDR1 MNHEY, CDR2 SMNVEV (reference sequence). CDR3 coding DNA: TGTGCCAGCTCCGGAGGGTACAATGAGCAGTTCTTC. The encoded protein is CASSGGYNEQFF.

The chain couples TRBV6-1 to TRBJ2-1, with 7 positions matching TRBD1. Looked up from germline, CDR1 is MNHNS and CDR2 is SASEGT. V lost 4 bases, J lost 4 bases, and 10 bases stayed unmatched. This CDR3 region has 16 residues. CDR3 region: CASSVTPGQIYNEQFF. CDR3 sequence (DNA): TGTGCCAGCAGTGTCACCCCGGGACAGATTTACAATGAGCAGTTCTTC.

A few counts support this clone. This chain links TRBV6-5 with TRBJ1-1, with D perhaps matching TRBD1 (6 bases). The germline V gene encodes CDR1 MNHEY and CDR2 SVGAGI. CDR3 length: 15 amino acids. V lost 0 bases, J lost 0 bases, and 8 bases lay in between. The CDR3: CASSYSTGMNTEAFF. For the CDR3, the DNA is TGTGCCAGCAGTTACTCTACAGGGATGAACACTGAAGCTTTCTTT.

J is TRBJ2-5 and V is TRBV28; D remains ambiguous. Germline V CDR1 and CDR2: MDHEN, SYDVKM. The CDR3 loop spans 12 amino acids. V was cut by 2 bases and J by 4 bases, with 5 bases left in between. CDR3 nucleotides: TGTGCCAGCAGTTTACTTCGAGAGACCCAGTACTTC. Residues: CASSLLRETQYF.

CDR3 sequence: CASSYPRDRGGNEQYF. The DNA of the CDR3 is TGTGCCAGCAGTTACCCCCGGGACAGGGGAGGGAACGAGCAGTACTTC. V gene TRBV6-5 combines with J gene TRBJ2-5; 10 bases map to TRBD1. The J call may be faulty, since TRBJ2-7 better matches the DNA end. Germline V lookup: CDR1 MNHEY, CDR2 SVGAGI. The CDR3 loop spans 16 amino acids.

The count of this clone is one. The rearrangement uses TRBV6-5 and TRBJ1-5; no clear D. The V and J ends lost 6 bases and 0 bases respectively, with 6 bases between them. The CDR3 consists of 13 residues. Germline CDR1 is MNHEY and CDR2 is SVGAGI. This chain's CDR3 is CASRRNSNQPQHF. The CDR3 nucleotides are TGTGCCAGCAGGAGAAATAGCAATCAGCCCCAGCATTTT.

The genes are TRBV10-3 and TRBJ2-2; 10 bases match TRBD1. Trimming at V came to 7 bases and at J to 8 bases, leaving 10 bases not matched to a gene. The CDR3 runs 15 residues. CDR1 is ENHRY, CDR2 SYGVKD, per germline. CDR3 region: CAITITGQGTGELFF. In nucleotides, the CDR3 is TGTGCCATCACGATTACGGGACAGGGGACTGGGGAGCTGTTTTTT.

The V call is TRBV28, the J call TRBJ1-5; D possibly corresponds to TRBD1 (5 bases). V was trimmed by 5 bases and J by 4 bases, leaving 12 bases between them. The germline gives CDR1 MDHEN, CDR2 SYDVKM. CDR3 length: 14 residues. The CDR3 DNA reads TGTGCCAGCAGTCCAGGGACTGCAAATCAGCCCCAGCATTTT. It yields the protein CASSPGTANQPQHF. Filled out from reference TRBV28 and TRBJ1-5, the complete variable domain reads DVKVTQSSRYLVKRTGEKVFLECVQDMDHENMFWYRQDPGLGLRLIYFSYDVKMKEKGDIPEGYSVSREKKERFSLILESASTNQTSMYLCASSPGTANQPQHFGDGTRLSIL.

The rearrangement joins TRBV6-1 to TRBJ1-2; 11 positions match TRBD1. Per germline, CDR1 MNHNS and CDR2 SASEGT. J was trimmed by 8 bases and V by 5 bases; bases with no gene match: 7. The CDR3 has 14 residues. The CDR3 region is CASSPGQGAGGYTF. The CDR3 DNA follows: TGTGCCAGCAGTCCAGGACAGGGGGCGGGAGGCTACACCTTC.

This chain joins TRBV2 and TRBJ2-5, with 7 positions matching TRBD1. CDR1 is SNHLY and CDR2 is FYNNEI in the germline V gene. V lost 6 bases, J lost 3 bases, and 4 bases stayed unmatched. The CDR3 has 13 amino acids. The CDR3: CASSTGTEETQYF. The DNA of the CDR3 is TGTGCCAGCAGCACCGGGACAGAAGAGACCCAGTACTTC.

Of note for this clone: One end of the junction fails to match germline, which may point to a read error. This CDR3 is CSSSFQGEAFFSGNTIYF. In DNA form, the CDR3 reads TGTTCCAGCAGCTTTCAGGGGGAAGCCTTCTTCTCTGGAAACACCATATATTTT. This rearrangement joins TRBV7-9 to TRBJ1-3, with 7 bases lining up with TRBD1. The CDR3 is made up of 18 amino acids. Germline CDR1 and CDR2: SEHNR and FQNEAQ (reference sequence).

Notes on this clone: Additional DNA sequences in this sample encode the identical CDR3. The V and J genes are TRBV7-7 and TRBJ2-3; D not certain. The length of the CDR3 is 13 residues. Germline assignment: CDR1 SSHAT and CDR2 FNYEAQ (reference sequence). V shed 2 bases and J shed 3 bases, with 6 bases lying between them. CDR3 nucleotide sequence: TGTGCCAGCAGCTTATCCGGGACAGATACGCAGTATTTT. Amino acids: CASSLSGTDTQYF.

J is TRBJ2-1 and V is TRBV5-1; 11 bases agree with TRBD2. Trimming cost V 4 bases and J 7 bases; bases outside gene matches: 7. The length of the CDR3 is 15 residues. CDR1 and CDR2 from the germline V gene are SGHRS and YFSETQ. The CDR3: CASSPSGRSDNEQFF. Written as DNA, the CDR3 is TGCGCCAGCAGCCCTAGCGGGAGGTCTGATAATGAGCAGTTCTTC.

This clone has a single count. V gene TRBV5-1 combines with J gene TRBJ1-6, with TRBD1 matching 10 bases. CDR3 size: 14 residues. J gave up 9 bases and V 6 bases, and 6 bases lay outside the gene matches. CDR1 is SGHRS and CDR2 is YFSETQ in the germline V gene. The CDR3, as DNA: TGCGCCAGCACCACGGGACAGGGGATTTCACCCCTCCACTTT. The encoded protein is CASTTGQGISPLHF.

The J gene is TRBJ1-5, the V gene TRBV9; possibly TRBD1 for D (6 bases). Trimming took 3 bases from V and 3 from J, leaving 10 bases between them. Germline V gene lookup returns CDR1 SGDLS and CDR2 YYNGEE. The CDR3 consists of 14 residues. The CDR3 is CASSAGQNNQPQHF. In nucleotides, the CDR3 is TGTGCCAGCAGCGCCGGACAGAACAATCAGCCCCAGCATTTT. Together with reference TRBV9 and TRBJ1-5, the CDR3 gives the full variable domain: DSGVTQTPKHLITATGQRVTLRCSPRSGDLSVYWYQQSLDQGLQFLIQYYNGEERAKGNILERFSAQQFPDLHSELNLSSLELGDSALYFCASSAGQNNQPQHFGDGTRLSIL.

This clone was detected only once. In nucleotides, the CDR3 is TGTGCCAGTTCAACAGGGGGCGGCGAGACCCAGTACTTC. Its protein is CASSTGGGETQYF. The V gene is TRBV19, the J gene TRBJ2-5, with 9 bases aligning to TRBD1. The CDR3 extends over 13 amino acids. Germline CDR1 reads LNHDA; CDR2 reads SQIVND (reference sequence). V was pared by 8 bases and J by 5 bases, with 6 bases of the junction left unmatched.

The chain carries TRBV18 and TRBJ2-1, with TRBD2 matching 12 bases. The trim removed 6 bases at V and 3 bases at J, leaving 6 bases unmatched. The CDR3 is 16 residues long. The V gene's germline CDR1 is KGHSH and CDR2 LQKENI. This CDR3 is CASSPPSGGDYNEQFF. CDR3 nucleotides: TGTGCCAGCTCCCCCCCTAGCGGGGGGGACTACAATGAGCAGTTCTTC.

The chain carries TRBV10-3 and TRBJ2-5, with no clear D. This CDR3 has 11 residues. V was clipped by 1 base and J by 11 bases, with 8 bases between them. Germline CDR1 and CDR2: ENHRY and SYGVKD. The CDR3, as DNA: TGTGCCATCAGTGAGTTGGCGGAGCAGTACTTC. Amino acids: CAISELAEQYF.

Of note for this clone: The DNA is omitted, as the CDR3 cannot be located on it reliably, and the CDR3 follows TCRdb's listing. The rearrangement joins TRBV28 to TRBJ1-2. Per the germline V gene, CDR1 is MDHEN and CDR2 is SYDVKM. Including both end residues, the CDR3 is 12 amino acids long. The CDR3 region is CASSTSDYGYTF.

The CDR3 protein is CASSPGTAPRPTDTQYF. DNA of the CDR3: TGTGCCAGCAGTCCTGGGACAGCCCCAAGACCCACAGATACGCAGTATTTT. The J gene is TRBJ2-3, the V gene TRBV28, with 7 bases identical to TRBD1. The CDR3 consists of 17 residues. The junction had 13 bases not matched to a gene; V was cut back by 5 bases and J by 2 bases. Germline CDR1 is MDHEN and CDR2 is SYDVKM.

A few counts support this clone. This rearrangement joins TRBV18 to TRBJ1-2; 9 bases are a match to TRBD1. Germline values: CDR1 KGHSH, CDR2 LQKENI. Germline trimming cut 3 bases from V and 4 bases from J; bases unmatched to any gene: 6. This CDR3 spans 15 amino acids. CDR3 bases: TGTGCCAGCTCACCGGGACAGGGCCAAAGCTATGGCTACACCTTC. Amino acids: CASSPGQGQSYGYTF.

A few counts support this clone. The gene calls are TRBV6-4 and TRBJ2-2; possible D gene TRBD1, 6 bases. The CDR3 contains 15 residues. Germline assignment: CDR1 MRHNA and CDR2 SNTAGT. Trimming took 6 bases from V and 7 from J, leaving 18 bases between them. The CDR3 reads CASSQSVGAGGELFF. The CDR3 region has the DNA TGTGCCAGCAGCCAGAGTGTGGGGGCAGGCGGGGAGCTGTTTTTT.